Listed below are T cell receptor beta chains from one sample, sequenced in a study of CXCR3-negative and CXCR3-positive naive CD8 T cells. TCRdb reworked the 5' RACE reads into one entry per CDR3 protein, no DNA. The ten most abundant clones cover around 20% of a sample with about 22,000 distinct CDR3 sequences. What was sequenced was memory CD8+ T cells from blood. All receptors derive from a human donor in good health. Some clones in this sample may be carry-over from other donors' samples. Both conserved end residues are part of each CDR3. Fields, in order: clone size, V gene, J gene, CDR3 protein. Where a row states a size, it is once, few, many or the class of an expanded clone; other rows omit it.

clone_size: .; v_call: TRBV20-1; j_call: TRBJ2-3; cdr3_aa: CSAPHYRDRVTDTQYF
clone_size: .; v_call: TRBV15; j_call: TRBJ2-6; cdr3_aa: CATSRDRDSGANVLTF
clone_size: .; v_call: TRBV20-1; j_call: TRBJ2-7; cdr3_aa: CSARDNIFKPGPEQYF
clone_size: .; v_call: TRBV29-1; j_call: TRBJ2-5; cdr3_aa: CSVEDRTGGGETQYF
clone_size: .; v_call: TRBV5-1; j_call: TRBJ2-5; cdr3_aa: CASSPGDRKETQYF
clone_size: .; v_call: TRBV27; j_call: TRBJ1-5; cdr3_aa: CASSVISQQPQHF
clone_size: .; v_call: TRBV20-1; j_call: TRBJ1-1; cdr3_aa: CSARGGGETEAFF
clone_size: .; v_call: TRBV3-1; j_call: TRBJ2-1; cdr3_aa: CASWSGGAYNEQFF
clone_size: .; v_call: TRBV2; j_call: TRBJ1-1; cdr3_aa: CASNLLSGTENTEAFF
clone_size: .; v_call: TRBV9; j_call: TRBJ2-2; cdr3_aa: CASSGTELAPNTGELFF
clone_size: .; v_call: TRBV29-1; j_call: TRBJ2-1; cdr3_aa: CSVEDPAGAGGQYYNEQFF
clone_size: .; v_call: TRBV6-4; j_call: TRBJ2-6; cdr3_aa: CASSERADSGANVLTF
clone_size: medium-sized; v_call: TRBV5-5; j_call: TRBJ1-4; cdr3_aa: CASSLAGAANEKLFF
clone_size: .; v_call: TRBV6-5; j_call: TRBJ1-1; cdr3_aa: CASSYSPEGNTEAFF
clone_size: .; v_call: TRBV6-2/TRBV6-3; j_call: TRBJ1-3; cdr3_aa: CAIPPPKTGGSGNTIYF
clone_size: .; v_call: TRBV4-1; j_call: TRBJ1-2; cdr3_aa: CASSPGTGQNYTF
clone_size: .; v_call: TRBV10-3; j_call: TRBJ2-3; cdr3_aa: CAISEGGGDTDTQYF
clone_size: .; v_call: TRBV6-1; j_call: TRBJ1-1; cdr3_aa: CASSLGAESNTEAFF
clone_size: .; v_call: TRBV29-1; j_call: TRBJ2-1; cdr3_aa: CSVESGDSYNEQFF
clone_size: .; v_call: TRBV29-1; j_call: TRBJ2-7; cdr3_aa: CSSRDPFLEEQYF
clone_size: .; v_call: TRBV29-1; j_call: TRBJ2-7; cdr3_aa: CSVATGLPLEQYF
clone_size: .; v_call: TRBV12-3/TRBV12-4; j_call: TRBJ2-1; cdr3_aa: CASSSTGTGGNEQFF
clone_size: .; v_call: TRBV20-1; j_call: TRBJ2-7; cdr3_aa: CSASGGHSYEQYF
clone_size: .; v_call: TRBV5-1; j_call: TRBJ1-4; cdr3_aa: CASSLGDLATNEKLFF
clone_size: .; v_call: TRBV25-1; j_call: TRBJ2-3; cdr3_aa: CASSEFGTQYF
clone_size: .; v_call: TRBV5-4; j_call: TRBJ2-7; cdr3_aa: CASSSPIGILGSYEQYF
clone_size: .; v_call: TRBV3-1; j_call: TRBJ2-1; cdr3_aa: CASSPGQGVGFEQFF
clone_size: .; v_call: TRBV7-9; j_call: TRBJ2-3; cdr3_aa: CASSPRPGAGDTDTQYF
clone_size: .; v_call: TRBV27; j_call: TRBJ1-6; cdr3_aa: CASSPLSSNSPLHF
clone_size: .; v_call: TRBV9; j_call: TRBJ2-3; cdr3_aa: CASSVVGVSTDTQYF
clone_size: .; v_call: TRBV10-3; j_call: TRBJ2-7; cdr3_aa: CAISEGLAGGLSYEQYF
clone_size: .; v_call: TRBV20-1; j_call: TRBJ2-6; cdr3_aa: CSASFRKEYGAGANVLTF
clone_size: .; v_call: TRBV10-3; j_call: TRBJ2-2; cdr3_aa: CAISDLSDTGELFF
clone_size: .; v_call: TRBV7-9; j_call: TRBJ1-4; cdr3_aa: CASSPTWGGDSGEKLFF
clone_size: .; v_call: TRBV29-1; j_call: TRBJ2-1; cdr3_aa: CSTAAGNEQFF
clone_size: .; v_call: TRBV15; j_call: TRBJ1-5; cdr3_aa: CATSSPLTGDVGPQHF
clone_size: .; v_call: TRBV4-3; j_call: TRBJ1-4; cdr3_aa: CASSQTGTGGGPTNEKLFF
clone_size: .; v_call: TRBV2; j_call: TRBJ2-5; cdr3_aa: CASRALGDGETQYF
clone_size: .; v_call: TRBV7-2; j_call: TRBJ1-1; cdr3_aa: CASSLGAGGTEAFF
clone_size: .; v_call: TRBV28; j_call: TRBJ2-1; cdr3_aa: CASSPRGLNEQFF
clone_size: .; v_call: TRBV6-1; j_call: TRBJ2-7; cdr3_aa: CASSEEEGGRYEQYF
clone_size: .; v_call: TRBV4-3; j_call: TRBJ2-3; cdr3_aa: CASSQGAFSTDTQYF
clone_size: .; v_call: TRBV27; j_call: TRBJ2-5; cdr3_aa: CASTSMGERETQYF
clone_size: .; v_call: TRBV19; j_call: TRBJ2-7; cdr3_aa: CAILRAYEQYF
clone_size: .; v_call: TRBV19; j_call: TRBJ2-6; cdr3_aa: CASSIESGTSGPSGANVLTF
clone_size: .; v_call: TRBV20-1; j_call: TRBJ2-5; cdr3_aa: CSATIQGETQYF
clone_size: .; v_call: TRBV20-1; j_call: TRBJ2-5; cdr3_aa: CSARDLASGRWKETQYF
clone_size: .; v_call: TRBV7-9; j_call: TRBJ2-5; cdr3_aa: CASGAPGIRETQYF
clone_size: .; v_call: TRBV6-2/TRBV6-3; j_call: TRBJ2-7; cdr3_aa: CASSYGVVTYEQYF
clone_size: .; v_call: TRBV4-1; j_call: TRBJ1-5; cdr3_aa: CASSQDGIGGDQPQHF
clone_size: .; v_call: TRBV20-1; j_call: TRBJ1-1; cdr3_aa: CSARERVEPEAFF
clone_size: .; v_call: TRBV20-1; j_call: TRBJ2-2; cdr3_aa: CSARGLAGEPYTGELFF
clone_size: .; v_call: TRBV28; j_call: TRBJ2-3; cdr3_aa: CASSHTGGQPTDTQYF
clone_size: .; v_call: TRBV5-1; j_call: TRBJ1-1; cdr3_aa: CASSPTDGANTEAFF